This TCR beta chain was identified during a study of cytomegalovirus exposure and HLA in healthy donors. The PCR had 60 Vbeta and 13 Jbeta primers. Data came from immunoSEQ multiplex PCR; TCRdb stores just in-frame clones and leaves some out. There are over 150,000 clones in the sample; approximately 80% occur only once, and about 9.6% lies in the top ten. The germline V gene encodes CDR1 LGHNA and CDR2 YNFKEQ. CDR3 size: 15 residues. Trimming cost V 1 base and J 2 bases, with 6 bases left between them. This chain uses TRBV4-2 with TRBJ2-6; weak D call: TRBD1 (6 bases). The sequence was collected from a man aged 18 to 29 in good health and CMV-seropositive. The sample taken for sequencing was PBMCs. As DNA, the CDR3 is TGTGCCAGCAGCCAAGGGGACACTGGGGCCAACGTCCTGACTTTC. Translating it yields CASSQGDTGANVLTF.